Each of the 11 T cell receptor beta chains below was sequenced from the same sample in a study of blood T cell repertoires in COVID-19. Some clones are missing from TCRdb's copy, which holds only in-frame ones; the method was immunoSEQ multiplex PCR. The sample consists of some 90,000 clones, about 88% of them appearing once. Sequencing input: peripheral blood. The receptor set was obtained from a man aged 50 to 59 with acute or convalescent COVID-19.

The count of this clone is one. This chain connects TRBV9 to TRBJ1-5; a possible D gene is TRBD1 (5 bases). Between the trimmed V and J ends, which lost 1 base and 5 bases, there was a span of 13 bases. Per germline, CDR1 SGDLS and CDR2 YYNGEE. This CDR3 is 15 amino acids long. CDR3 residues: CASSVTGSSDQPQHF. As DNA, the CDR3 is TGTGCCAGCAGCGTAACAGGCTCGTCAGATCAGCCCCAGCATTTT.

V and J are TRBV25-1 and TRBJ1-2; maybe TRBD1 (5 bases). Trimming removed 4 bases from V and 4 bases from J, with 13 bases in between. The length of the CDR3 is 14 residues. Germline assignment: CDR1 MGHDK and CDR2 SYGVNS. CDR3 loop: CASSGGTVPYGYTF. CDR3 coding DNA: TGTGCCAGCAGTGGGGGCACAGTTCCCTATGGCTACACCTTC.

The genes are TRBV6-5 and TRBJ2-5; no reliable D call. There are 12 residues in the CDR3. Trimming took off 2 bases at V and 5 bases at J, with 6 bases between the two ends. Germline-derived CDR1 and CDR2 are MNHEY and SVGAGI. The CDR3 is CASSYTGETQYF. The CDR3 coding sequence is TGTGCCAGCAGTTACACCGGGGAGACCCAGTACTTC.

The chain uses TRBV25-1 and TRBJ2-1, with TRBD1 matching 8 bases. This CDR3 has 13 amino acids. J lost 8 bases, V lost 6 bases, and 6 bases had no gene match. CDR1 is MGHDK, CDR2 SYGVNS, per germline. The CDR3 DNA is TGTGCCAGCAGGCAGGGGGCGCGGGATGAGCAGTTCTTC. Amino acids: CASRQGARDEQFF.

V is TRBV18 and J is TRBJ1-2; D is unclear. Germline V CDR1 and CDR2: KGHSH, LQKENI. V shed 6 bases and J shed 8 bases, with 19 bases lying between them. This CDR3 spans 14 amino acids. In nucleotides, the CDR3 is TGTGCCAGCTCCCTCTCTCAAGACGCGGGAGGCTACACCTTC. The encoded protein is CASSLSQDAGGYTF.

The chain uses TRBV19 and TRBJ1-1; TRBD1 matches 8 bases. V dropped 5 bases and J dropped 4; count of bases not matched to a gene: 3. From germline, CDR1 is LNHDA and CDR2 SQIVND (reference sequence). The CDR3 totals 13 residues. The CDR3 region is CASSVRGLTEAFF. DNA of the CDR3: TGTGCCAGTAGTGTCAGGGGGCTCACTGAAGCTTTCTTT.

The chain recombines TRBV5-1 with TRBJ1-1; D is possibly TRBD1 (5 bases). Per the germline V gene, CDR1 is SGHRS and CDR2 is YFSETQ. This CDR3 has 14 residues. Between the trimmed V and J ends, which lost 4 bases and 0 bases, there was a span of 10 bases. The CDR3 loop is CASSVDIMNTEAFF. The CDR3 DNA is TGCGCCAGCAGCGTGGACATCATGAACACTGAAGCTTTCTTT.

This clone has a single count. The rearrangement joins TRBV5-1 to TRBJ1-1, with D possibly TRBD1 on 6 matching bases. This CDR3 region has 13 residues. The V end was cut by 3 bases, the J end by 1 base, with 7 bases between. CDR1 SGHRS and CDR2 YFSETQ come from the germline V gene. The DNA for the CDR3 is TGCGCCAGCAGCTGGACAGCGAACACTGAAGCTTTCTTT. Its translation: CASSWTANTEAFF.

This sequence joins TRBV4-2 and TRBJ1-1, with a possible D match to TRBD1 (5 bases). Trimming took 0 bases from V and 2 from J, leaving 13 bases between them. The CDR3 has 16 amino acids. Germline-derived CDR1 and CDR2 are LGHNA and YNFKEQ. The CDR3 DNA follows: TGTGCCAGCAGCCAAGAAAGACAGACCCAAAACACTGAAGCTTTCTTT. Protein product: CASSQERQTQNTEAFF.

The sample holds a few counts of this clone. The CDR3 nucleotides read TGTGCCAGCAGTGAAGCAAGCGCGGGCGCCCAGGAGCAGTACGTC. This codes for CASSEASAGAQEQYV. The chain combines TRBV2 with TRBJ2-7, with D possibly being TRBD2 (5 bases). Per the germline V gene, CDR1 is SNHLY and CDR2 is FYNNEI. The CDR3 is made up of 15 amino acids. The V and J ends lost 0 bases and 7 bases respectively, with 16 bases between them.

V and J are TRBV10-3 and TRBJ1-6; 8 bases align to TRBD1. J was trimmed by 6 bases and V by 3 bases; bases with no gene match: 7. CDR1 is ENHRY, CDR2 SYGVKD, per germline. The CDR3 covers 16 residues. CDR3 sequence: CAISDFTTGVNSPLHF. CDR3 sequence (DNA): TGTGCCATCAGTGACTTCACGACAGGGGTTAATTCACCCCTCCACTTT.